This TCR beta chain was sequenced during a study of OX40 agonist ivuxolimab in advanced cancers. Study-wide background: Every 2 weeks, patients received ivuxolimab intravenously, dosed at 0.01 to 10 mg/kg. There were three patients with partial responses, one having hepatocellular carcinoma and two cutaneous melanoma.

Study results and caveats: Fewer expanded clones were found on average in CD4+ than in CD8+ T cells. Doses of 0.1 to 3.0 mg/kg were accompanied by clonal expansion of CD4+ and CD8+ blood T cells by week 6.

Germline V CDR1 and CDR2: MDHEN, SYDVKM. V was cut by 6 bases and J by 8 bases, with 11 bases left in between. The CDR3 extends over 12 amino acids. With respect to this clone: Its antigen is still unknown.

Libraries were prepared by immunoSEQ multiplex PCR; TCRdb keeps only in-frame clonotypes and omits some of them. The table shows under 20,000 clones, with approximately 90% occurring only once. The clonotype was recovered from an adult with an advanced solid tumor such as melanoma, head and neck, liver or kidney cancer. Sequenced material: CD4+ or CD8+ T cells sorted from blood, taken in a trial of the OX40 agonist ivuxolimab. The chain uses TRBV28 and TRBJ2-1; D call uncertain. CDR3: CASRRLGDEQFF. The DNA of the CDR3 is TGTGCCAGCAGACGACTTGGGGATGAGCAGTTCTTC.